This T cell receptor beta chain was identified during a study of identical twins (TCRdb year 2016). For the wider study: TCR alpha and beta repertoires from monozygotic twins, unrelated adults of various ages and cord blood were deep-sequenced to test whether fetal clonotypes persist. To rule out contamination, replicate twin experiments were performed at different times with different library preparation protocols. Here is what the overall study found, with its caveats: Zero-insertion analyses could be partly confounded by invariant T cells such as MAIT and iNKT, though diverse VJ usage argued against such confounding for most clonotypes. Because the same donors could not be followed over many years, the conclusions depended on cross-sectional statistical analysis. Abundant cord blood beta clonotypes had fewer insertions, young adult naive repertoires showed a similar but weaker trend, and memory repertoires showed no such trend. Out-of-frame TCR alpha sharing in monozygotic twins was systematically underestimated by recombination models, whereas sharing between unrelated individuals was in agreement with the recombination models. A weaker excess of twin sharing was found in beta out-of-frame sequences because the signal-to-noise ratio was lowered by fewer shared sequences. Compared with coincidental sharing between unrelated individuals, out-of-frame TCR alpha sequences shared between twins had an excess of sequences with low generation probability.

The library was built by means of 5' RACE. Sequenced on an Illumina HiSeq 2000. Template switching introduced a universal primer binding site; the final cDNA contained a unique molecular identifier, enabling accurate counting of TCR cDNA molecules. First-strand cDNA for TCR alpha and beta chains was synthesized from specific primers in the conserved constant-segment region. To control for contamination, every cDNA library carried two barcodes: a SMART-Mk sample barcode plus Illumina barcodes. Two successive PCR steps introduced TruSeq adapter sequences along with Illumina sample barcodes. The TCR alpha and beta cDNA libraries were sequenced on the Illumina HiSeq platform using custom primers. In the original analysis: Raw reads were processed with MiGEC to extract unique molecular identifiers, and MiXCR was used to determine CDR3 positions. Recombination models were inferred per individual with the repgenHMM and IGoR tools using an EM algorithm. Shared clonotype analysis was performed with the tcR package in R, normalizing sharing by the product of cloneset sizes. To study raw recombination without the effects of thymic and clonal selection, out-of-frame nonproductive sequences were analyzed. TCRdb trimmed public reads at Q25 via fastp, called clones via MiXCR and kept in-frame beta chains. Under each unique CDR3 protein, matching rows form one entry showing the most common genes and DNA. TCRdb, not the original authors, processed these V and J calls. Recorded for this sample are about 660,000 distinct CDR3 sequences; under 9% of them occurred a single time. Jointly, the top ten make up around 0.98% of the sample.

Only healthy Caucasian donors were included. The twin cohort comprised three pairs of female monozygotic twins, all aged roughly 18 to 30 years. RNA for TCR libraries was isolated from peripheral blood mononuclear cells. To note about this clonotype: Its antigen is not yet known. Base qualities are not provided; no much larger clone lies one nucleotide away.

The CDR3, from cysteine to phenylalanine, totals 13 residues. Only CDR3 DNA remains: 39 bases, in frame from the first base. V loses 5 bases, J loses 4 bases, and the germline ends lie 11 bases apart. Looking up the germline V gene yields CDR1 SGHTA and CDR2 FQGNSA. These data were also filed under a second study, of yellow fever vaccine responses in identical twins. The second study reports: According to the authors, the vaccine-induced T cell response in identical twins seemed to be partly convergent and partly specific to each individual. In identical twins, the study followed T cell clones that responded to the vaccine with precision.

The sequenced material came from PBMCs. The rearrangement joined TRBV7-2 to TRBJ2-5; no confident D gene assignment can be made. This TCR was recovered from a woman under 30 in good health. The CDR3 protein sequence reads: CASSLQLGETQYF. The DNA sequence is TGTGCCAGCAGCCTACAGCTTGGAGAGACCCAGTACTTC.